This T cell receptor beta chain is from a study of T-cell reconstitution after alpha-beta-depleted transplantation in children. Findings of the study overall: Two months or so post-transplant, alpha-beta T cells reportedly derived from several hundred expanded graft clones.

This clonotype was counted between two and nine times. Its antigen remains unknown. The germline V gene encodes CDR1 SGDLS and CDR2 YYNGEE. The V end was cut by 1 base, the J end by 7 bases, with 8 bases between. The CDR3 sequence is 13 residues long. A TCRbeta library incorporating unique molecular identifiers was prepared. MiXCR was run by TCRdb on the PCR reads, yielding one entry per CDR3 protein. The sample carries around 72,000 distinct CDR3 sequences, roughly 4.9% recorded once. This sequence was found in a boy younger than two who had a stem cell transplant for acute myeloid leukemia, so the T cells may come from the graft donor. This material consisted of PBMCs, mostly from graft donor cells, taken 180 days after TCRalphabeta/CD19-depleted stem cell transplant. The chain uses TRBV9 and TRBJ2-2, with D uncertain. CDR3 region: CASSVRDHGELFF. CDR3 in DNA: TGTGCCAGCAGCGTAAGGGATCACGGGGAGCTGTTTTTT.